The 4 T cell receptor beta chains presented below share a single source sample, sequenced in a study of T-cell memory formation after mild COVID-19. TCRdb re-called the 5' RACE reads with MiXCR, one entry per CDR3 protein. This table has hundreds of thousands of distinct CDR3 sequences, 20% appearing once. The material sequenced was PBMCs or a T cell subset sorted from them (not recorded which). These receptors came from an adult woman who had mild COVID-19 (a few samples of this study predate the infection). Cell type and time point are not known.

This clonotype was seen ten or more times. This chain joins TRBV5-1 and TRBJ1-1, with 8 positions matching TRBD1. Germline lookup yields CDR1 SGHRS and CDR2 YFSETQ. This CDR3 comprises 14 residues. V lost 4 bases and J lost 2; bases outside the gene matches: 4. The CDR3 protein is CASSKTGDNTEAFF. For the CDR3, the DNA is TGCGCCAGCAGCAAGACAGGGGACAACACTGAAGCTTTCTTT.

The CDR3 nucleotides are TGTGCCACCAGTGAGACTAGCGGGACTGTTACCGGGGAGCTGTTTTTT. This codes for CATSETSGTVTGELFF. V usage is TRBV24-1 and J usage is TRBJ2-2; 11 bases map to TRBD2. V trimming: 4 bases; J trimming: 5 bases; junction bases outside the gene matches: 5. CDR3 size: 16 residues. The germline V gene encodes CDR1 KGHDR and CDR2 SFDVKD.

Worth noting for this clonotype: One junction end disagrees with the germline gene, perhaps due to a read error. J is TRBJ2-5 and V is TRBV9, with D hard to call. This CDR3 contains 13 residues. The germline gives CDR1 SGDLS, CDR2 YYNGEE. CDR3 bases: TGTGCCAGCAGCGTATGGGCTGAAGAGACCAAGTACTTC. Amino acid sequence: CASSVWAEETKYF.

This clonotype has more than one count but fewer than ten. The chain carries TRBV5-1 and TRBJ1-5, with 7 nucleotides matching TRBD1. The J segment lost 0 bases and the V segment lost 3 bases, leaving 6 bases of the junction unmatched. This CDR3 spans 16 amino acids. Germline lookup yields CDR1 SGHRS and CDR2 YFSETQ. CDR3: CASSSLPGGSNQPQHF. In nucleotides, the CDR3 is TGCGCCAGCAGCTCCTTACCAGGGGGTAGCAATCAGCCCCAGCATTTT.